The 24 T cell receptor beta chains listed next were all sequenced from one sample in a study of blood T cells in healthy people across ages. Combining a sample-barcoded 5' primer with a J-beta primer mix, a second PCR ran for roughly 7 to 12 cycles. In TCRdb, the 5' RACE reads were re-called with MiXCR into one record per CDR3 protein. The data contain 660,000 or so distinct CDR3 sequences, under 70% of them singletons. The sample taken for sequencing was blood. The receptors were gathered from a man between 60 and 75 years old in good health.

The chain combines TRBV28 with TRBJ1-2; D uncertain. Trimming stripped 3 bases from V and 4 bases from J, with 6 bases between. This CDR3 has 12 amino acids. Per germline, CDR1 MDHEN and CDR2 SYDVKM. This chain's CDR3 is CASSLETYGYTF. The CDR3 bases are TGTGCCAGCAGTTTGGAGACCTATGGCTACACCTTC.

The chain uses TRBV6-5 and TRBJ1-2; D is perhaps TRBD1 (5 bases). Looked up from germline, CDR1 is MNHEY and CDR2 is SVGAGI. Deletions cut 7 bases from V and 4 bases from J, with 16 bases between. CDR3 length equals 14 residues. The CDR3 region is CASTSSGVSYGYTF. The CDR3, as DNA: TGTGCCAGCACTTCATCGGGGGTGAGCTATGGCTACACCTTC.

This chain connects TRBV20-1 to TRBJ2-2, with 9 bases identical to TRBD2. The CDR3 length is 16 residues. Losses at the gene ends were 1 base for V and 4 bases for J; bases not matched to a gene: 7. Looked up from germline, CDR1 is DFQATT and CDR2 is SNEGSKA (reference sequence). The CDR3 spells CSARVYGGGGTGELFF. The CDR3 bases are TGCAGTGCTAGAGTCTACGGCGGGGGGGGCACCGGGGAGCTGTTTTTT.

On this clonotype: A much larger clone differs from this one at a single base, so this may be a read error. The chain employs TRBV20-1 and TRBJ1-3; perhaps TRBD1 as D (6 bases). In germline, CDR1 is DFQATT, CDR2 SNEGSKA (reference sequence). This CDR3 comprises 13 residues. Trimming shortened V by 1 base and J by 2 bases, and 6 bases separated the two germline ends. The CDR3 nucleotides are TGCAGTGCTAGAGGGGACACTGGAAACACCATATATTTT. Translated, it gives CSARGDTGNTIYF.

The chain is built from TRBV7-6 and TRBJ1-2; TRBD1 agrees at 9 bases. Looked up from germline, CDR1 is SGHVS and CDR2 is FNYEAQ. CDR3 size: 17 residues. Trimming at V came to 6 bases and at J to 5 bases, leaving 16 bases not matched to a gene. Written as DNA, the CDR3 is TGTGCCAGCAGTCCCTTTGAGGATACAGGGGGCGTGTATGGCTACACCTTC. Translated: CASSPFEDTGGVYGYTF.

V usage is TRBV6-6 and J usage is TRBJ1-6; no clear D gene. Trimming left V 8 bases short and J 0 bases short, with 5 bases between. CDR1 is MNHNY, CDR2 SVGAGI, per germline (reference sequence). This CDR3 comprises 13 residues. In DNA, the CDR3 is TGTGCCAGCGATGACTCCTATAATTCACCCCTCCACTTT. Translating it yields CASDDSYNSPLHF.

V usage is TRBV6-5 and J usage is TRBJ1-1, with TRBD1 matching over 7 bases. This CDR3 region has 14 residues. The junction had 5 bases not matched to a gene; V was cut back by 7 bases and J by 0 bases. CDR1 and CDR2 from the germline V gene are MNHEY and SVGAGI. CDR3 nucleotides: TGTGCCAGCATCCGACAGGGTGTGAACACTGAAGCTTTCTTT. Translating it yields CASIRQGVNTEAFF.

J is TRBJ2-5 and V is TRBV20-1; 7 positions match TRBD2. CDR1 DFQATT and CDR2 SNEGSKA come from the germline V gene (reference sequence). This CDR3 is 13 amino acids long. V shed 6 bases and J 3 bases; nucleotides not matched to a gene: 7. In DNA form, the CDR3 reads TGCAGTGCCCAGAGCGCGGGGGAAGAGACCCAGTACTTC. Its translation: CSAQSAGEETQYF.

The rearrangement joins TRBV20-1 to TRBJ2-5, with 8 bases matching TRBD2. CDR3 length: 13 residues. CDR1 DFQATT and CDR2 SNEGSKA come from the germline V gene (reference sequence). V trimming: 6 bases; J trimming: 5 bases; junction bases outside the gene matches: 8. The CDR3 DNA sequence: TGCAGTGCCCGGGGGGGGGTTGGGGAGACCCAGTACTTC. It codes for CSARGGVGETQYF.

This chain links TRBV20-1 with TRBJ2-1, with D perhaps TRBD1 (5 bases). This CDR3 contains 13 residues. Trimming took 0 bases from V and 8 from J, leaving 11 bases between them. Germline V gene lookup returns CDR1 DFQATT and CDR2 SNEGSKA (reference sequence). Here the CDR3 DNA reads TGCAGTGCTAGAGATTTAAGGGGATATGAGCAGTTCTTC. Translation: CSARDLRGYEQFF.

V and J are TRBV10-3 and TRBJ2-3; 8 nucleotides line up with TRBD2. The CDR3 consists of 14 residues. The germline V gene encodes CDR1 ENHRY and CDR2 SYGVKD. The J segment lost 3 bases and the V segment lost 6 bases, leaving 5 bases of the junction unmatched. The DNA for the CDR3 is TGTGCCATCAGGCAGGCGGGGGGAACAGATACGCAGTATTTT. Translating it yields CAIRQAGGTDTQYF.

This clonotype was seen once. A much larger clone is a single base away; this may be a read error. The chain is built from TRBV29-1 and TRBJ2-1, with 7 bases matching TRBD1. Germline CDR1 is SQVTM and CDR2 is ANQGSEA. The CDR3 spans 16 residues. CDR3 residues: CNVETNRGGPFNEQFF. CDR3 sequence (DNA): TGCAACGTTGAGACTAATCGAGGGGGCCCCTTCAATGAGCAGTTCTTC.

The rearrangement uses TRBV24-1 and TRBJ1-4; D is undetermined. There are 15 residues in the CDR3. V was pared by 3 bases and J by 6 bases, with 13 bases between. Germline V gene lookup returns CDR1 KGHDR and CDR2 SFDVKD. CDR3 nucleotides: TGTGCCACCAGTGATCCACAGCGCGGGGATGAAAAACTGTTTTTT. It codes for CATSDPQRGDEKLFF.

CDR3 bases: TGCAGCGTTGCCGCCTACAACATGAACACTGAAGCTTTCTTT. The encoded protein is CSVAAYNMNTEAFF. V usage is TRBV29-1 and J usage is TRBJ1-1, with D unresolved. Germline V CDR1 and CDR2: SQVTM, ANQGSEA. V lost 4 bases to trimming and J lost 0 bases, with 12 bases between them. The CDR3 is 14 amino acids.

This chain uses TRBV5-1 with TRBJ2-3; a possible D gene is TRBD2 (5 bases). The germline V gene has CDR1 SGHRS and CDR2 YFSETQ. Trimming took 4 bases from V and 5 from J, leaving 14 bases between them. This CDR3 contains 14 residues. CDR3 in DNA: TGCGCCAGCAGCAATCGGGGTGCGGGAGATACGCAGTATTTT. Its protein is CASSNRGAGDTQYF. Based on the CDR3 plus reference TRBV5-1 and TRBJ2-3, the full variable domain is KAGVTQTPRYLIKTRGQQVTLSCSPISGHRSVSWYQQTPGQGLQFLFEYFSETQRNKGNFPGRFSGRQFSNSRSEMNVSTLELGDSALYLCASSNRGAGDTQYFGPGTRLTVL.

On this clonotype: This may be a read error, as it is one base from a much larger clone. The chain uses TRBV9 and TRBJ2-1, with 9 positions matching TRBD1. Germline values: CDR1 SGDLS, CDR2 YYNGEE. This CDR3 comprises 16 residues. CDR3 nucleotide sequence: TGTGCCAGCAGCGCTAGGGGGGACAGGGCATACAGTGAGCAGTTCTTC. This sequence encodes CASSARGDRAYSEQFF.

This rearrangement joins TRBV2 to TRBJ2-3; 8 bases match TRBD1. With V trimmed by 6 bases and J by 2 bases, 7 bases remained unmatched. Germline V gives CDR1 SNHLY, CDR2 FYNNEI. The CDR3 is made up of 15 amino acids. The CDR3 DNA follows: TGTGCCAGCAGAACTGACAGGGGCCTCACAGATACGCAGTATTTT. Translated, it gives CASRTDRGLTDTQYF.

The CDR3 nucleotides read TGCAGTGCTAGAACCCGGGGGCTTGGCTATGGCTACACCTTC. Translation: CSARTRGLGYGYTF. The gene calls are TRBV20-1 and TRBJ1-2; D may be TRBD1 (6 bases). V was shortened by 2 bases and J by 4 bases, with 14 bases between the two germline ends. The length of the CDR3 is 14 residues. Germline CDR1 reads DFQATT; CDR2 reads SNEGSKA (reference sequence).

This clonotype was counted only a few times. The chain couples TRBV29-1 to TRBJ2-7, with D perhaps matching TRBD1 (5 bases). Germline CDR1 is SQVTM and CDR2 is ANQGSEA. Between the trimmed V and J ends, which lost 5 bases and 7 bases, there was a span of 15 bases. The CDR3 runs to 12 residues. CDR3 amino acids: CSVSDRLGEQYF. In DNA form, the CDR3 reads TGCAGCGTTTCCGACAGATTGGGAGAGCAGTACTTC.

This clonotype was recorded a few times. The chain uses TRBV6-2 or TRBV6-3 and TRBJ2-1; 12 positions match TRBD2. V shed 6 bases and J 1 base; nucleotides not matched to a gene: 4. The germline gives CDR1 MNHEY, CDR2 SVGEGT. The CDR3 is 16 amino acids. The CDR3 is CASRLAGGRSYNEQFF. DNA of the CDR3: TGTGCCAGCAGACTAGCGGGGGGTAGGTCCTACAATGAGCAGTTCTTC.

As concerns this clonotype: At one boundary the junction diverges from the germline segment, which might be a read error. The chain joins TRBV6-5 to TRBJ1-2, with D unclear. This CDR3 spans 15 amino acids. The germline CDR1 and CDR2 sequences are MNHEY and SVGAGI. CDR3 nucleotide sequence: TGTGCCGGCAGTTACGCGATCAGTTATTGGGTTGGCTACACCTTC. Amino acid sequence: CAGSYAISYWVGYTF.

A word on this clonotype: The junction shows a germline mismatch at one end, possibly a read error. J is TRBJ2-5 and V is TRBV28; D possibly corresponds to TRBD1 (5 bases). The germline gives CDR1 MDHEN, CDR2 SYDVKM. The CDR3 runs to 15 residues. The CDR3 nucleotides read TGTGCCGGCAGTTTCCAGCCCAGGGTTGAAGAGACCCAGTACTTC. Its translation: CAGSFQPRVEETQYF.

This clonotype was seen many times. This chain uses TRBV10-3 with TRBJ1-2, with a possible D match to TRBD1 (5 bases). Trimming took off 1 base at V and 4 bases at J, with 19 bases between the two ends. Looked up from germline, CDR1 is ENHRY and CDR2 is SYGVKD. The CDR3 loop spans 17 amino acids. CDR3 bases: TGTGCCATCAGTGAGTTCGAGGGGACCCGCAACCTCTATGGCTACACCTTC. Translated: CAISEFEGTRNLYGYTF.

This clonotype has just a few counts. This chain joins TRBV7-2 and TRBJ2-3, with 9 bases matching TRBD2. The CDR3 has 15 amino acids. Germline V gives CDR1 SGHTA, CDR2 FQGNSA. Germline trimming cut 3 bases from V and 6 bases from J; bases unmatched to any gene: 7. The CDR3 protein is CASSFMAGGRDTQYF. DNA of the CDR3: TGTGCCAGCAGCTTCATGGCGGGGGGGCGGGATACGCAGTATTTT.